The 18 T cell receptor beta chains below all came from one sample that was sequenced in a study of post-analysis software for immune sequencing data. Sequencing libraries made from TCR beta cDNA carried unique molecular identifiers. TCRdb processed the PCR reads anew with MiXCR; each CDR3 protein has one entry. The sample includes some 890,000 distinct CDR3 sequences, roughly 50% of them seen just once. No antigen has been identified for these receptors. Study findings and constraints: With TRBV5-6, TRBV5-1 and TRBV20-1 included, about 5 TRBV segments were more frequent in patients than in controls.

Sequences were obtained from blood. The receptors were sampled from a girl under 18 with multiple sclerosis.

The chain recombines TRBV28 with TRBJ2-3; no reliable D call. CDR1 MDHEN and CDR2 SYDVKM come from the germline V gene. Trimming stripped 1 base from V and 6 bases from J, with 5 bases between. This CDR3 comprises 12 residues. CDR3 sequence (DNA): TGTGCCAGCAGTTTATACCGCGATACGCAGTATTTT. It translates to CASSLYRDTQYF. The full variable domain, its missing parts supplied by reference TRBV28 and TRBJ2-3, is DVKVTQSSRYLVKRTGEKVFLECVQDMDHENMFWYRQDPGLGLRLIYFSYDVKMKEKGDIPEGYSVSREKKERFSLILESASTNQTSMYLCASSLYRDTQYFGPGTRLTVL.

V and J are TRBV6-5 and TRBJ1-2; 7 positions match TRBD1. The CDR3 length is 20 residues. V was clipped by 2 bases and J by 4 bases; unmatched bases: 22. Germline assignment: CDR1 MNHEY and CDR2 SVGAGI. In DNA form, the CDR3 reads TGTGCCAGCAGTTACGGGGTTTGGTCGAAGAGTAGTGACAGGGTCTATGGCTACACCTTC. Translated: CASSYGVWSKSSDRVYGYTF.

This clonotype showed up just a few times. The rearrangement joins TRBV20-1 to TRBJ2-1; D ambiguous. Matching the DNA end better, TRBJ2-7 makes the J call doubtful. The CDR3 length is 12 residues. Per germline, CDR1 DFQATT and CDR2 SNEGSKA (reference sequence). The CDR3 DNA follows: TGCAGTGCACCGAGCTCCTACAATGAGCAGTACTTC. The encoded protein is CSAPSSYNEQYF.

In DNA form, the CDR3 reads TGTGCCAGCAGTATCGGTTGGGGCTACGAGCAGTACTTC. Encoded protein: CASSIGWGYEQYF. The V and J genes are TRBV27 and TRBJ2-7, with D unresolved. This CDR3 region has 13 residues. The V gene's germline CDR1 is MNHEY and CDR2 SMNVEV (reference sequence). V was clipped by 5 bases and J by 3 bases, with 11 bases between them.

This clonotype showed up just a few times. The chain has TRBV11-1 and TRBJ2-1; 15 nucleotides agree with TRBD2. The germline V gene has CDR1 SGHAT and CDR2 FQDESV (reference sequence). Losses at the gene ends were 5 bases for V and 8 bases for J; bases not matched to a gene: 22. The CDR3 sequence is 21 residues long. The CDR3 DNA follows: TGTGCCAGCAGCCCATACCCCGAAGGGCACCGGACTAGCGGGAGGGCCCATGAGCAGTTCTTC. It translates to CASSPYPEGHRTSGRAHEQFF. The full variable domain, with the rest looked up from reference TRBV11-1 and TRBJ2-1, is EAEVAQSPRYKITEKSQAVAFWCDPISGHATLYWYRQILGQGPELLVQFQDESVVDDSQLPKDRFSAERLKGVDSTLKIQPAELGDSAMYLCASSPYPEGHRTSGRAHEQFFGPGTRLTVL.

Points on this clonotype: The junction and the germline gene differ at one end; a read error may be behind it. The chain couples TRBV20-1 to TRBJ2-3, with 9 nucleotides matching TRBD2. The CDR3 loop spans 15 amino acids. Per the germline V gene, CDR1 is DFQATT and CDR2 is SNEGSKA (reference sequence). Here the CDR3 reads CSAGGGDLSTDAQYF. In DNA, the CDR3 is TGCAGTGCTGGCGGGGGGGACTTAAGCACAGATGCGCAGTATTTT.

V gene TRBV7-9 combines with J gene TRBJ2-7, with a tentative D call TRBD2 (6 bases). Germline V gene data show CDR1 as SEHNR and CDR2 as FQNEAQ (reference sequence). CDR3 length: 15 residues. V lost 5 bases and J 2 bases, leaving 16 bases between the germline ends. DNA for the CDR3: TGTGCCAGCAGCCGCCCAGGGAGGCAAACCTACGAGCAGTACTTC. Protein product: CASSRPGRQTYEQYF.

This clonotype appeared once. The chain has TRBV10-3 and TRBJ1-2; D perhaps matches TRBD1 (6 bases). V was shortened by 10 bases and J by 1 base, with 16 bases between the two germline ends. This CDR3 has 14 amino acids. The germline V gene has CDR1 ENHRY and CDR2 SYGVKD. CDR3 sequence (DNA): TGTGCCAACTCCAGGGGAAAGGGTAACTATGGCTACACCTTC. Amino acid sequence: CANSRGKGNYGYTF.

The chain carries TRBV5-4 and TRBJ2-3; D may be TRBD2 (6 bases). V lost 0 bases and J lost 3, with 17 bases in between. Looked up from germline, CDR1 is SGHNT and CDR2 is YYREEE (reference sequence). The CDR3 has 17 amino acids. CDR3 sequence: CASSLGMSRRGTDTQYF. DNA for the CDR3: TGTGCCAGCAGCTTGGGGATGTCCCGGAGGGGAACAGATACGCAGTATTTT.

This clonotype was counted ten times or more. The genes are TRBV15 and TRBJ2-1; 7 bases are shared with TRBD2. CDR3 length: 16 amino acids. V gave up 3 bases and J gave up 4 bases; unmatched junction bases: 9. Germline V lookup: CDR1 LNHNV, CDR2 YYDKDF (reference sequence). CDR3 DNA sequence: TGTGCCACCAGCAGGGGTGGGGAGGGCGGATACAATGAGCAGTTCTTC. This gives the protein CATSRGGEGGYNEQFF.

The chain's CDR3 is CAITGQGFADTQYF. The CDR3 nucleotides are TGTGCCATCACTGGCCAAGGGTTCGCAGATACGCAGTATTTT. The chain recombines TRBV10-3 with TRBJ2-3, with D uncertain. Germline CDR1 is ENHRY and CDR2 is SYGVKD. With 7 bases removed from V and 4 bases from J, the gap between germline ends came to 15 bases. The CDR3 runs 14 residues.

This clonotype was recorded once. V and J are TRBV7-9 and TRBJ2-5, with TRBD2 identical over 12 bases. CDR1 is SEHNR and CDR2 is FQNEAQ in the germline V gene (reference sequence). The CDR3 has 16 amino acids. The trim removed 2 bases at V and 11 bases at J, leaving 12 bases unmatched. CDR3 coding DNA: TGTGCCAGCAGCTTAACCCTAGCGGGAGGGCCGGGGGAGCAGTACTTC. Its protein is CASSLTLAGGPGEQYF.

As concerns this clonotype: Mismatch with germline at one junction end may stem from a read error. The chain recombines TRBV5-1 with TRBJ2-5, with 11 nucleotides matching TRBD1. The tail of the sequence fits TRBJ2-7 better, so the J call may be wrong. CDR1 is SGHRS, CDR2 YFSETQ, per germline. CDR3 length equals 15 residues. CDR3 coding DNA: TGCGCCTGCAGCCGGGACAGGGGGGTTGACTACGAGCAGTACTTC. Protein sequence: CACSRDRGVDYEQYF.

This clonotype occurred a few times. V is TRBV4-1 and J is TRBJ2-3; TRBD1 might be the D (6 bases). Germline V gene lookup returns CDR1 MGHRA and CDR2 YSYEKL. The V end was cut by 2 bases, the J end by 3 bases, with 12 bases between. The CDR3 is 15 amino acids. CDR3 loop: CASSQNRVGTDTQYF. The DNA of the CDR3 is TGCGCCAGCAGCCAAAACAGGGTCGGGACAGATACGCAGTATTTT.

J is TRBJ2-5 and V is TRBV5-1; D possibly uses TRBD1 or TRBD2 (5 bases each). The CDR3 contains 14 residues. Deletions cut 0 bases from V and 0 bases from J, with 6 bases between. The germline V gene encodes CDR1 SGHRS and CDR2 YFSETQ. CDR3 sequence: CASSLEGHQETQYF. The DNA for the CDR3 is TGCGCCAGCAGCTTGGAGGGACACCAAGAGACCCAGTACTTC. The variable domain in full, completed from reference TRBV5-1 and TRBJ2-5, reads KAGVTQTPRYLIKTRGQQVTLSCSPISGHRSVSWYQQTPGQGLQFLFEYFSETQRNKGNFPGRFSGRQFSNSRSEMNVSTLELGDSALYLCASSLEGHQETQYFGPGTRLLVL.

This chain connects TRBV29-1 to TRBJ2-1; 14 nucleotides agree with TRBD2. The CDR3 sequence is 19 residues long. CDR1 is SQVTM, CDR2 ANQGSEA, per germline. The J segment lost 0 bases and the V segment lost 6 bases, leaving 13 bases of the junction unmatched. This CDR3 is CSVPRLAGGPMSSYNEQFF. The CDR3 DNA sequence: TGCAGCGTCCCCCGACTAGCGGGAGGGCCGATGAGCTCCTACAATGAGCAGTTCTTC.

This chain connects TRBV28 to TRBJ2-1, with D uncertain. The V end lost 2 bases, the J end lost 4 bases, and 15 bases lay between the germline ends. Germline assignment: CDR1 MDHEN and CDR2 SYDVKM. This CDR3 spans 16 amino acids. The CDR3 sequence is CASSLGPANRYNEQFF. The CDR3 DNA is TGTGCCAGCAGTTTAGGCCCCGCAAACCGATACAATGAGCAGTTCTTC.

CDR3 sequence (DNA): TGCAGTGCTAGAAGACTAGCGGGAGGTTGGGGTGAGCAGTTCTTC. This codes for CSARRLAGGWGEQFF. The rearrangement uses TRBV20-1 and TRBJ2-1, with 13 bases lining up with TRBD2. The CDR3 totals 15 residues. In germline, CDR1 is DFQATT, CDR2 SNEGSKA (reference sequence). Trimming took 2 bases from V and 9 from J; bases not matched to a gene: 7.